One and the same sample provided the 17 T cell receptor beta chains below, sequenced in a study of blood T cell repertoires in COVID-19. Only in-frame clones appear in the TCRdb table, and some are missing; sequencing was by immunoSEQ multiplex PCR. The sample has approximately 180,000 clones, 75% to 85% seen once; the top ten hold roughly 12%. The source material was peripheral blood. Source of these receptors: a woman aged 80 or older with COVID-19, enrolled during active disease.

The chain recombines TRBV11-2 with TRBJ1-2; TRBD1 agrees at 8 bases. V shed 0 bases, J shed 8 bases, and the junction held 5 bases outside the gene matches. The germline V gene has CDR1 SGHAT and CDR2 FQNNGV. The CDR3 length is 14 residues. The DNA of the CDR3 is TGTGCCAGCAGCTTAGAATCAGGGGGCAAGGGCTACACCTTC. It translates to CASSLESGGKGYTF.

The chain recombines TRBV20-1 with TRBJ2-1, with TRBD2 matching 8 bases. The CDR3 covers 11 residues. V lost 7 bases to trimming and J lost 8 bases; unmatched junction nucleotides: 4. Germline V lookup: CDR1 DFQATT, CDR2 SNEGSKA (reference sequence). The CDR3: CSVLGRDEQFF. The CDR3 DNA is TGCAGTGTTCTCGGGAGGGATGAGCAGTTCTTC.

This chain joins TRBV7-9 and TRBJ2-7, with D perhaps TRBD2 (6 bases). Trimming removed 5 bases at V and 0 bases at J, with 14 bases between. Looked up from germline, CDR1 is SEHNR and CDR2 is FQNEAQ (reference sequence). This CDR3 comprises 15 residues. CDR3 sequence: CASSHRTGSSYEQYF. The CDR3 nucleotides are TGTGCCAGCAGCCATCGGACCGGGAGCTCCTACGAGCAGTACTTC.

The chain is built from TRBV4-1 and TRBJ1-2; D is possibly TRBD1 (6 bases). The CDR3 loop spans 14 amino acids. V gave up 3 bases and J gave up 4 bases, with 12 bases separating them. The germline CDR1 and CDR2 sequences are MGHRA and YSYEKL. CDR3 loop: CASSQGAVSYGYTF. The CDR3 region has the DNA TGCGCCAGCAGCCAGGGGGCCGTTAGCTATGGCTACACCTTC.

The gene calls are TRBV19 and TRBJ2-3; D not resolved. The germline gives CDR1 LNHDA, CDR2 SQIVND (reference sequence). V lost 1 base and J lost 5, with 7 bases in between. The CDR3 length is 13 residues. CDR3 coding DNA: TGTGCCAGTAGTATAGGGCTAGGAGATACGCAGTATTTT. The encoded protein is CASSIGLGDTQYF.

V and J are TRBV3-1 (or the pseudogene TRBV3-2) and TRBJ2-5, with 8 bases identical to TRBD2. V trimming: 6 bases; J trimming: 4 bases; junction bases outside the gene matches: 10. The V gene's germline CDR1 is LGHDT and CDR2 YNNKEL (reference sequence). The CDR3 length is 15 residues. This CDR3 is CASSLRLAGGETQYF. The CDR3 nucleotides are TGTGCCAGCAGTCTACGGCTAGCGGGCGGAGAGACCCAGTACTTC.

The chain has TRBV12-3 or TRBV12-4 and TRBJ1-1; D not certain. The CDR3 runs to 13 residues. Trimming stripped 3 bases from V and 5 bases from J, with 10 bases between. The CDR3: CASSFSHMTEAFF. The DNA for the CDR3 is TGTGCCAGCAGTTTCTCCCACATGACTGAAGCTTTCTTT.

The V gene is TRBV9, the J gene TRBJ1-2, with 12 bases aligning to TRBD1. The germline V gene has CDR1 SGDLS and CDR2 YYNGEE. V shed 6 bases and J 7 bases; nucleotides not matched to a gene: 4. The length of the CDR3 is 13 residues. The chain's CDR3 is CASMGQGASGYTF. The CDR3 DNA sequence: TGTGCCAGCATGGGACAGGGGGCCAGTGGCTACACCTTC. The complete variable domain, with remaining parts taken from reference TRBV9 and TRBJ1-2, reads DSGVTQTPKHLITATGQRVTLRCSPRSGDLSVYWYQQSLDQGLQFLIQYYNGEERAKGNILERFSAQQFPDLHSELNLSSLELGDSALYFCASMGQGASGYTFGSGTRLTVV.

The V call is TRBV29-1, the J call TRBJ1-5; 9 bases line up with TRBD1. The CDR3 has 13 amino acids. Unmatched junction bases numbered 4, after V lost 5 bases and J lost 5 bases. Germline lookup yields CDR1 SQVTM and CDR2 ANQGSEA. CDR3: CSVRQGEHQPQHF. CDR3 coding DNA: TGCAGCGTTCGACAGGGGGAGCATCAGCCCCAGCATTTT. The variable domain in full, with the rest retrieved from reference TRBV29-1 and TRBJ1-5, is SAVISQKPSRDICQRGTSLTIQCQVDSQVTMMFWYRQQPGQSLTLIATANQGSEATYESGFVIDKFPISRPNLTFSTLTVSNMSPEDSSIYLCSVRQGEHQPQHFGDGTRLSIL.

This clone showed up just once. This chain links TRBV24-1 with TRBJ2-5, with D tentatively TRBD1 (6 bases). Germline CDR1 reads KGHDR; CDR2 reads SFDVKD. V was shortened by 5 bases and J by 3 bases, with 9 bases between the two germline ends. This CDR3 comprises 13 residues. CDR3: CATSVGHKETQYF. CDR3 DNA sequence: TGTGCCACCAGTGTGGGACACAAAGAGACCCAGTACTTC.

CDR3 sequence (DNA): TGTGCCAGCAGCAAAGTGGGTGACAGGGTAAACTATGGCTACACCTTC. It specifies CASSKVGDRVNYGYTF. The chain carries TRBV21-1 and TRBJ1-2; TRBD1 reflects the table's D call only, with no check against the DNA. TRBV21-1 is reported as a pseudogene. This CDR3 spans 16 amino acids.

V is TRBV28 and J is TRBJ1-2; possibly TRBD1 for D (5 bases). This CDR3 is built from 15 residues. V shed 3 bases and J shed 8 bases, with 19 bases lying between them. The germline gives CDR1 MDHEN, CDR2 SYDVKM. CDR3 nucleotides: TGTGCCAGCAGTTTGCGTCTAGGAGGGGCCGGGGGCTACACCTTC. Its translation: CASSLRLGGAGGYTF.

The V gene is TRBV1, the J gene TRBJ1-1. TRBV1 is a documented pseudogene. The CDR3 has 15 residues. CDR3 amino acids: CTSSQDQTPGAEAFF. The CDR3 nucleotides read TGCACCAGCAGCCAAGATCAGACTCCGGGGGCTGAAGCTTTCTTT.

The chain combines TRBV5-6 with TRBJ1-1; 8 bases fit TRBD1. Germline-derived CDR1 and CDR2 are SGHDT and YYEEEE. V trimming: 0 bases; J trimming: 5 bases; junction bases outside the gene matches: 6. This CDR3 has 15 amino acids. CDR3 coding DNA: TGTGCCAGCAGCTTGGCGTGGCAGGGGGCGACTGAAGCTTTCTTT. As protein: CASSLAWQGATEAFF.

This rearrangement joins TRBV7-2 to TRBJ1-2, with 8 bases identical to TRBD1. This CDR3 is 14 amino acids long. The V gene's germline CDR1 is SGHTA and CDR2 FQGNSA. V lost 1 base to trimming and J lost 6 bases; unmatched junction nucleotides: 4. The CDR3 sequence: CASSLGTGWNGYTF. In nucleotides, the CDR3 is TGTGCCAGCAGCTTAGGGACAGGGTGGAATGGCTACACCTTC.

V gene TRBV18 combines with J gene TRBJ2-2; 7 bases agree with TRBD2. The CDR3 runs 15 residues. Germline V CDR1 and CDR2: KGHSH, LQKENI. Trimming cost V 5 bases and J 2 bases; bases outside gene matches: 5. The CDR3 loop reads CASSSASGNTGELFF. The CDR3 region has the DNA TGTGCCAGCTCATCCGCTAGCGGCAACACCGGGGAGCTGTTTTTT. The complete variable domain, with remaining parts taken from reference TRBV18 and TRBJ2-2, reads NAGVMQNPRHLVRRRGQEARLRCSPMKGHSHVYWYRQLPEEGLKFMVYLQKENIIDESGMPKERFSAEFPKEGPSILRIQQVVRGDSAAYFCASSSASGNTGELFFGEGSRLTVL.

The chain employs TRBV6-6 and TRBJ1-2, with 8 nucleotides matching TRBD1. The CDR3 consists of 14 residues. Trimming took 6 bases from V and 7 from J; bases not matched to a gene: 10. Germline V CDR1 and CDR2: MNHNY, SVGAGI (reference sequence). The CDR3 nucleotides read TGTGCCAGCAGGGCAGGACAGGGTGCCGTTGGCTACACCTTC. Translating gives CASRAGQGAVGYTF.